These 12 T cell receptor beta chains originate from one sample sequenced in a study of beta chain features in type 1 diabetes. Study observations and caveats: TCRB CDR3s were moderately but significantly shorter in Type 1 diabetes patients in all four CD4+ subsets.

Every bit of the isolated RNA underwent reverse transcription, so sequencing read expressed TCRB transcripts. Data came from immunoSEQ multiplex PCR; TCRdb stores just in-frame clones and leaves some out. The sample has about 260,000 clones, approximately 25% seen once. No cognate antigen is known for these TCRs. The sequencing input was naive CD4+ T cells from blood. All receptors come from a woman aged 25 to 45 with type 1 diabetes.

This chain links TRBV5-1 with TRBJ2-5; 7 bases are shared with TRBD2. The CDR3 totals 17 residues. V lost 4 bases to trimming and J lost 2 bases; unmatched junction nucleotides: 14. Germline-derived CDR1 and CDR2 are SGHRS and YFSETQ. The CDR3 spells CASSITGLPGLQETQYF. The CDR3 region has the DNA TGCGCCAGCAGCATTACTGGCTTACCGGGACTACAAGAGACCCAGTACTTC.

The J gene is TRBJ2-7, the V gene TRBV2; TRBD2 is a possible D gene (6 bases). The V and J ends lost 11 bases and 7 bases respectively, with 18 bases between them. Per germline, CDR1 SNHLY and CDR2 FYNNEI. The CDR3 is 12 amino acids. The CDR3 DNA reads TGTGCCGGCCAGGGACTGGGGTTTGAGCAGTACTTC. This translates into CAGQGLGFEQYF.

The chain links TRBV4-1 to TRBJ2-1; D is unclear. The V gene lost 2 bases and the J gene lost 0 bases, with 8 bases spanning the gap. The CDR3 loop spans 15 amino acids. CDR1 and CDR2 (germline): MGHRA, YSYEKL. CDR3 sequence: CASSQQAPSYNEQFF. CDR3 DNA: TGCGCCAGCAGCCAACAAGCGCCCTCCTACAATGAGCAGTTCTTC.

The chain employs TRBV18 and TRBJ1-1; the D gene is possibly TRBD1 (5 bases). The germline V and J ends were trimmed by 4 bases and 8 bases, with 26 bases remaining between them. CDR1 and CDR2 from the germline V gene are KGHSH and LQKENI. This CDR3 region has 17 residues. CDR3 nucleotide sequence: TGTGCCAGCTCACGATCCACTCAAATGGCCGGGACTTTGGAAGCTTTCTTT. Its translation is CASSRSTQMAGTLEAFF.

V and J are TRBV18 and TRBJ2-5; unclear D gene. V gave up 1 base and J gave up 1 base, with 10 bases separating them. Germline loops: CDR1 KGHSH, CDR2 LQKENI. The CDR3 totals 15 residues. Here the CDR3 reads CASSPRDPGQETQYF. The CDR3 DNA follows: TGTGCCAGCTCACCACGCGATCCCGGCCAAGAGACCCAGTACTTC.

The rearrangement joins TRBV27 to TRBJ2-5; 7 positions agree with TRBD2. The junction had 4 bases not matched to a gene; V was cut back by 1 base and J by 5 bases. The CDR3 is 14 residues long. CDR1 is MNHEY, CDR2 SMNVEV, per germline (reference sequence). This chain's CDR3 is CASSLLQGGETQYF. CDR3 nucleotide sequence: TGTGCCAGCAGTTTATTGCAGGGAGGGGAGACCCAGTACTTC.

This clone appeared a few times. This sequence joins TRBV6-5 and TRBJ2-5; D may be TRBD2 (5 bases). The CDR3 is made up of 14 amino acids. Trimming stripped 4 bases from V and 2 bases from J, with 11 bases between. Germline assignment: CDR1 MNHEY and CDR2 SVGAGI. CDR3 coding DNA: TGTGCCAGCAGTTTACTAGTACAGCAAGAGACCCAGTACTTC. This gives the protein CASSLLVQQETQYF.

The chain carries TRBV2 and TRBJ2-3, with 8 bases fitting TRBD2. The V gene end was trimmed by 4 bases and the J gene end by 4 bases; junction bases not matched to a gene: 4. This CDR3 region has 14 residues. Germline values: CDR1 SNHLY, CDR2 FYNNEI. CDR3 residues: CASSGPTSADTQYF. The CDR3 DNA is TGTGCCAGCAGTGGACCGACTAGCGCAGATACGCAGTATTTT.

This clone has just one count. This chain joins TRBV5-6 and TRBJ2-6, with a tentative D call TRBD1 (6 bases). Per the germline V gene, CDR1 is SGHDT and CDR2 is YYEEEE. Trimming took 9 bases from V and 2 from J, leaving 18 bases between them. This CDR3 spans 16 amino acids. The CDR3 nucleotides are TGTGCCACCCGGGCCCCGTGGGACACTGGGGCCAACGTCCTGACTTTC. Protein product: CATRAPWDTGANVLTF.

This clone was detected only a few times. The chain recombines TRBV7-3 with TRBJ2-1; perhaps TRBD1 as D (5 bases). V lost 5 bases, J lost 0 bases, and 14 bases lay in between. The CDR3 has 16 amino acids. CDR1 and CDR2 (germline): SGHTA, FQGTGA. CDR3 sequence: CASSDWTPSSYNEQFF. The CDR3 region has the DNA TGTGCCAGCAGCGACTGGACACCCAGCTCCTACAATGAGCAGTTCTTC.

In this sample, this clone turned up a few times. The chain combines TRBV9 with TRBJ2-3; 11 bases match TRBD2. The V gene end was trimmed by 4 bases and the J gene end by 4 bases; junction bases not matched to a gene: 14. Germline V gene sequence: CDR1 SGDLS, CDR2 YYNGEE. This CDR3 contains 18 residues. CDR3 amino acids: CASSFRNPSGRRPDTQYF. DNA of the CDR3: TGTGCCAGCAGCTTTCGTAACCCTAGCGGGAGGAGACCAGATACGCAGTATTTT.

V is TRBV30 and J is TRBJ1-3; D call uncertain. Germline loops: CDR1 GTSNPN, CDR2 SVGIG (reference sequence). This CDR3 comprises 11 residues. V was trimmed by 5 bases and J by 4 bases, leaving 6 bases between them. Written as DNA, the CDR3 is TGTGCCTGGGAACAGGGAAACACCATATATTTT. It translates to CAWEQGNTIYF.